This passage covers 20 T cell receptor beta chains from one sample sequenced in a study of blood T cell repertoires in COVID-19. Only in-frame clones appear in the TCRdb table, and some are missing; sequencing was by immunoSEQ multiplex PCR. Here the sample spans 80,000 to 100,000 clones, about nine tenths being singletons. Sequenced material: peripheral blood. The receptors were sampled from a human donor with active COVID-19. The donor label of this sample is uncertain.

The chain recombines TRBV18 with TRBJ1-2; TRBD1 matches at 7 bases. J was trimmed by 7 bases and V by 5 bases; bases with no gene match: 19. From germline, CDR1 is KGHSH and CDR2 LQKENI. The CDR3 extends over 17 amino acids. CDR3: CASSSSTGAPEMGGYTF. The DNA for the CDR3 is TGTGCCAGCTCATCGTCTACAGGGGCGCCCGAGATGGGTGGCTACACCTTC.

Judged by abundance, this clone is medium-sized. This rearrangement joins TRBV3-1 (or the pseudogene TRBV3-2) to TRBJ1-6; the match to TRBD1 covers 12 bases. The CDR3 is made up of 16 amino acids. Germline V lookup: CDR1 LGHDT, CDR2 YNNKEL (reference sequence). J gave up 8 bases and V 4 bases, and 6 bases lay outside the gene matches. The CDR3 reads CASSLGQGARYSPLHF. CDR3 DNA sequence: TGTGCCAGCAGCCTGGGACAGGGGGCTCGCTATTCACCCCTCCACTTT.

The V gene is TRBV5-4, the J gene TRBJ1-1, with 10 bases identical to TRBD1. In germline, CDR1 is SGHNT, CDR2 YYREEE (reference sequence). The trim removed 4 bases at V and 1 base at J, leaving 4 bases unmatched. CDR3 length: 15 residues. CDR3 in amino acids: CASSLWTGGNTEAFF. The CDR3 nucleotides are TGTGCCAGCAGCCTATGGACAGGGGGGAACACTGAAGCTTTCTTT. Drawing the rest from reference TRBV5-4 and TRBJ1-1, the complete variable domain is ETGVTQSPTHLIKTRGQQVTLRCSSQSGHNTVSWYQQALGQGPQFIFQYYREEENGRGNFPPRFSGLQFPNYSSELNVNALELDDSALYLCASSLWTGGNTEAFFGQGTRLTVV.

The rearrangement links TRBV11-3 to TRBJ2-3, with TRBD2 matching over 7 bases. The length of the CDR3 is 16 residues. Trimming took 1 base from V and 2 from J; bases not matched to a gene: 6. CDR1 and CDR2 (germline): SGHNT, YENEEA. The CDR3 reads CASSLGTGGDTDTQYF. CDR3 nucleotides: TGTGCCAGCAGCTTAGGAACGGGAGGAGACACAGATACGCAGTATTTT.

This clone was detected only a few times. The chain couples TRBV21-1 to TRBJ1-6; TRBD1 is taken as the D call from the table, unchecked against the DNA. TRBV21-1 corresponds to a pseudogene. This CDR3 spans 21 amino acids. The CDR3 loop is CASSNNRGRDIRSSYNSPLHF. DNA of the CDR3: TGTGCCAGCAGCAACAACAGGGGGCGGGATATTAGGAGCTCCTATAATTCACCCCTCCACTTT.

V gene TRBV6-4 combines with J gene TRBJ2-7; TRBD2 matches 7 bases. CDR3 size: 16 residues. The V and J ends lost 1 base and 0 bases, in that order; junction bases with no gene match: 6. Germline V gives CDR1 MRHNA, CDR2 SNTAGT. Here the CDR3 reads CASSDLWRGISYEQYF. As DNA, the CDR3 is TGTGCCAGCAGTGACTTGTGGCGGGGGATCTCCTACGAGCAGTACTTC.

The chain has TRBV11-2 and TRBJ2-3, with TRBD2 as a possible D gene (5 bases). V was trimmed by 1 base and J by 2 bases, leaving 7 bases between them. The CDR3 extends over 14 amino acids. Per the germline V gene, CDR1 is SGHAT and CDR2 is FQNNGV. The CDR3 region is CASSLAGYTDTQYF. The CDR3 nucleotides read TGTGCCAGCAGCTTAGCGGGGTACACAGATACGCAGTATTTT.

The rearrangement uses TRBV19 and TRBJ2-3, with D perhaps matching TRBD1 (6 bases). The V gene's germline CDR1 is LNHDA and CDR2 SQIVND (reference sequence). The V end lost 5 bases, the J end lost 4 bases, and 10 bases lay between the germline ends. CDR3 size: 13 residues. Written as DNA, the CDR3 is TGTGCCAGTAGTGTGGCAGGGGCAGATACGCAGTATTTT. Protein: CASSVAGADTQYF.

This clone was counted at least ten times. This chain uses TRBV5-6 with TRBJ1-1; TRBD1 might be the D (5 bases). In germline, CDR1 is SGHDT, CDR2 YYEEEE. This CDR3 region has 16 residues. Trimming shortened V by 2 bases and J by 5 bases, and 19 bases separated the two germline ends. The CDR3 DNA reads TGTGCCAGCAGCTTTTTCGCTTCAGGGTGGGAAACTGAAGCTTTCTTT. This encodes CASSFFASGWETEAFF.

The chain couples TRBV5-1 to TRBJ1-6, with 7 bases that match TRBD1. Germline V gene data show CDR1 as SGHRS and CDR2 as YFSETQ. Trimming cost V 0 bases and J 0 bases; bases outside gene matches: 3. The CDR3 contains 17 residues. The CDR3 nucleotides are TGCGCCAGCAGCTTGGACCCAGGGGGCTCCTATAATTCACCCCTCCACTTT. This sequence encodes CASSLDPGGSYNSPLHF.

The gene calls are TRBV6-2 or TRBV6-3 and TRBJ2-7, with 8 bases fitting TRBD2. V was pared by 6 bases and J by 4 bases, with 11 bases of the junction left unmatched. CDR1 is MNHEY, CDR2 SVGEGT, per germline. This CDR3 contains 15 residues. The CDR3 protein is CASSEWGLGGYEQYF. CDR3 DNA: TGTGCCAGCAGCGAGTGGGGACTAGGGGGTTACGAGCAGTACTTC.

This clone appeared once. V gene TRBV28 combines with J gene TRBJ1-2; TRBD1 aligns across 9 bases. CDR1 is MDHEN and CDR2 is SYDVKM in the germline V gene. V shed 8 bases, J shed 3 bases, and the junction held 4 bases outside the gene matches. This CDR3 spans 13 amino acids. CDR3 region: CASLQGADYGYTF. The CDR3 DNA reads as TGTGCCAGCCTACAGGGGGCAGACTATGGCTACACCTTC.

The rearrangement links TRBV5-5 to TRBJ1-6; D is unclear. The CDR3 is made up of 17 amino acids. Germline assignment: CDR1 SGHKS and CDR2 YYEKEE (reference sequence). V lost 4 bases, J lost 6 bases, and 20 bases lay in between. The DNA for the CDR3 is TGTGCCAGCAGCCCGAGGGCCAGGCCTGGTGGTAATTCACCCCTCCACTTT. Its translation: CASSPRARPGGNSPLHF. The variable domain in full, with the rest retrieved from reference TRBV5-5 and TRBJ1-6, is DAGVTQSPTHLIKTRGQQVTLRCSPISGHKSVSWYQQVLGQGPQFIFQYYEKEERGRGNFPDRFSARQFPNYSSELNVNALLLGDSALYLCASSPRARPGGNSPLHFGNGTRLTVT.

This clone was seen more than once but under ten times. The rearrangement links TRBV6-4 to TRBJ2-3; D is uncertain. Trimming stripped 3 bases from V and 0 bases from J, with 10 bases between. Germline V gives CDR1 MRHNA, CDR2 SNTAGT. CDR3 length: 15 residues. CDR3: CASSEGVGSTDTQYF. The CDR3 bases are TGTGCCAGCAGTGAAGGAGTCGGGAGCACAGATACGCAGTATTTT.

The chain combines TRBV9 with TRBJ2-5, with 10 bases lining up with TRBD2. The CDR3 has 15 amino acids. V shed 3 bases and J 2 bases; nucleotides not matched to a gene: 4. Germline V gene sequence: CDR1 SGDLS, CDR2 YYNGEE. The CDR3 DNA is TGTGCCAGCAGCGGGCTAGCGGGGGTGCAAGAGACCCAGTACTTC. The encoded protein is CASSGLAGVQETQYF.

The chain uses TRBV19 and TRBJ2-5; 12 positions match TRBD2. There are 15 residues in the CDR3. Germline loops: CDR1 LNHDA, CDR2 SQIVND (reference sequence). J gave up 5 bases and V 4 bases, and 5 bases lay outside the gene matches. The chain's CDR3 is CASSKLAGGGETQYF. Written as DNA, the CDR3 is TGTGCCAGTAGTAAACTAGCGGGGGGCGGGGAGACCCAGTACTTC.

The chain is built from TRBV6-1 and TRBJ2-2; D possibly corresponds to TRBD2 (7 bases). Between the trimmed V and J ends, which lost 2 bases and 0 bases, there was a span of 13 bases. Per germline, CDR1 MNHNS and CDR2 SASEGT. This CDR3 comprises 17 residues. CDR3 DNA sequence: TGTGCCAGCAGTGAAAGGCGGGGGCTTACGAACACCGGGGAGCTGTTTTTT. It yields the protein CASSERRGLTNTGELFF.

This clone was observed a handful of times. The chain couples TRBV7-9 to TRBJ2-7, with no clear D. Between the trimmed V and J ends, which lost 4 bases and 4 bases, there was a span of 8 bases. The CDR3 has 12 amino acids. The germline gives CDR1 SEHNR, CDR2 FQNEAQ (reference sequence). CDR3 residues: CASSSYTYEQYF. CDR3 in DNA: TGTGCCAGCAGCTCATACACGTACGAGCAGTACTTC.

V and J are TRBV7-9 and TRBJ2-7, with D possibly matching TRBD1 (6 bases). Per germline, CDR1 SEHNR and CDR2 FQNEAQ (reference sequence). The V end lost 7 bases, the J end lost 2 bases, and 9 bases lay between the germline ends. CDR3 size: 12 residues. The CDR3 reads CASTAGAYEQYF. The CDR3 nucleotides are TGTGCCAGCACCGCAGGGGCCTACGAGCAGTACTTC.

The CDR3 DNA sequence: TGCGCCAGCAGCCCCGGACAGGGGAACTACAATGAGCAGTTCTTC. As protein: CASSPGQGNYNEQFF. The chain combines TRBV5-1 with TRBJ2-1; 9 nucleotides match TRBD1. The CDR3 length is 15 residues. The germline V gene encodes CDR1 SGHRS and CDR2 YFSETQ. V shed 4 bases, J shed 3 bases, and the junction held 5 bases outside the gene matches.